Listed below are T cell receptor beta chains from one sample, sequenced in a study of cytomegalovirus exposure and HLA in healthy donors. TCRdb's copy holds only in-frame clones and misses some; the assay was immunoSEQ multiplex PCR. The table has around 210,000 clones, roughly 85% seen once. Input material: PBMCs. These receptor sequences come from a girl between 2 and 10 years old in good health and CMV-seronegative. Both conserved end residues are part of each CDR3. A D gene is named only where the DNA matches it firmly. Some rows have no size entry. The others give once, few or many, or a class for an expanded clone.

j_gene | d_gene | abundance | v_gene | CDR3aa
TRBJ1-6 | - | - | TRBV6-4 | CASRGRGTYNSPLHF
TRBJ2-7 | - | - | TRBV5-6 | CASSLGSSSYEQYF
TRBJ2-5 | TRBD2 | - | TRBV29-1 | CSVERGVETQYF
TRBJ1-5 | TRBD1 | few | TRBV6-1 | CASSPPGGWQPQHF
TRBJ1-2 | - | - | TRBV5-1 | CASSLQGRDGYTF
TRBJ2-3 | TRBD2 | - | TRBV7-9 | CASSAKALGGGPTDTQYF
TRBJ1-2 | TRBD1 | - | TRBV10-2 | CASSLQGARGYTF
TRBJ2-7 | - | - | TRBV5-1 | CASSLGGSEYEQYF
TRBJ1-1 | - | few | TRBV4-1 | CASSHKTPMNTEAFF
TRBJ2-7 | - | - | TRBV7-8 | CASSLVGVGEQYF
TRBJ2-1 | - | - | TRBV9 | CASSVEGGHHYNEQFF
TRBJ2-3 | - | - | TRBV6-1 | CASSLGLFFTDTQYF
TRBJ1-2 | - | once | TRBV4-1 | CASRSAGVGSGYTF
TRBJ1-2 | - | - | TRBV19 | CASSIDREGYGLGYGYTF
TRBJ2-7 | TRBD2 | - | TRBV6-5 | CASRRSGTKIREQYF
TRBJ2-5 | - | once | TRBV19 | CASKKRSQETQYF
TRBJ1-5 | TRBD1 | - | TRBV7-9 | CASSLAYTGQGDQPQHF
TRBJ1-5 | - | - | TRBV6-6 | CASSPTVRPQHF
TRBJ2-1 | TRBD1 | - | TRBV5-6 | CASGPRTGSYNEQFF
TRBJ2-3 | TRBD1 | - | TRBV19 | CASSTDRGTDTQYF
TRBJ2-3 | TRBD2 | - | TRBV5-4 | CASSLVGAAGGSTDTQYF
TRBJ1-2 | - | - | TRBV7-9 | CASNPTGGRGVGYTF
TRBJ2-7 | TRBD2 | - | TRBV7-2 | CASSPSGSTYEQYF
TRBJ1-2 | TRBD1 | - | TRBV30 | CAWREDRVGGYTF
TRBJ2-1 | - | once | TRBV7-2 | CASSLYGIEQFF
TRBJ2-7 | - | - | TRBV11-1 | CASSFSGQTYEQYF
TRBJ2-5 | TRBD2 | few | TRBV7-3 | CASSLTGLAGLETQYF
TRBJ2-3 | TRBD1 | - | TRBV27 | CASRKDRRADTQYF
TRBJ2-3 | TRBD2 | - | TRBV6-6 | CASSYELAGGNTQYF
TRBJ2-5 | - | - | TRBV2 | CASRDFPQETQYF
TRBJ2-5 | - | - | TRBV7-9 | CASSLVGGPGETQYF
TRBJ2-3 | TRBD2 | few | TRBV5-1 | CASSFSGVTDTQYF
TRBJ2-3 | TRBD2 | - | TRBV4-2 | CASSRSHQAGGTDTQYF
TRBJ1-5 | - | once | TRBV27 | CASRRGSWSNQPQHF
TRBJ1-1 | - | - | TRBV7-3 | CASSSRAHTEAFF
TRBJ2-5 | - | - | TRBV5-6 | CASSLTSGGETQYF
TRBJ1-1 | - | few | TRBV2 | CASSGEGGTEAFF
TRBJ2-2 | - | - | TRBV27 | CASSSDMNTGELFF
TRBJ1-4 | - | - | TRBV7-5 | CVRSLGVRRSNEKLFF
TRBJ1-1 | - | - | TRBV7-6 | CASSPRQIHTEAFF
TRBJ2-1 | - | - | TRBV27 | CASSLEYRPYNEQFF
TRBJ1-4 | - | few | TRBV5-1 | CASSDTASLGEKLFF
TRBJ2-7 | TRBD2 | - | TRBV5-1 | CASSGTSGPYEQYF
TRBJ1-1 | - | few | TRBV4-1 | CASSHLWVQSGGTEAFF
TRBJ2-3 | TRBD2 | - | TRBV6-1 | CAGGLALSTDTQYF
TRBJ2-4 | - | - | TRBV30 | CAWSGLAKNIQYF
TRBJ2-7 | - | once | TRBV5-1 | CASSHPSSYEQYF
TRBJ2-3 | TRBD1 | - | TRBV19 | CASSKGQVADTQYF
TRBJ2-2 | - | - | TRBV5-1 | CASSIGTSLTGELFF
TRBJ2-3 | TRBD2 | - | TRBV19 | CASSIRGAGGLGTQYF
TRBJ2-7 | - | - | TRBV10-3 | CADLVGIDEQYF
TRBJ2-2 | TRBD2 | once | TRBV5-1 | CASSLGGSGSPGELFF
TRBJ1-3 | - | once | TRBV6-5 | CASSYGQSSGNTIYF